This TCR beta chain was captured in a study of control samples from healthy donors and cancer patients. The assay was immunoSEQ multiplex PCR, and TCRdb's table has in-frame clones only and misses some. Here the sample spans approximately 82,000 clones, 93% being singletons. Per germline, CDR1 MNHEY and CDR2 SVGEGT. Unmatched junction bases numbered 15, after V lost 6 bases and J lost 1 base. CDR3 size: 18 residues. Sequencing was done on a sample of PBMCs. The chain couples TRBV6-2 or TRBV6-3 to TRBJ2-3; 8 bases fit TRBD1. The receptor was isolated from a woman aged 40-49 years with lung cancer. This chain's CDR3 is CASSPGQAFHSGTDTQYF. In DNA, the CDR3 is TGTGCCAGCAGCCCGGGACAGGCGTTTCATTCTGGCACAGATACGCAGTATTTT.